These 10 T cell receptor beta chains originate from one sample sequenced in a study of blood T cells in healthy people across ages. Using a J-beta primer mix together with a sample-barcoded 5' primer, a second PCR was run for roughly 6 to 12 cycles. TCRdb analysed the 5' RACE reads with MiXCR anew, one entry per CDR3 protein. The table records around 1,800,000 distinct CDR3 sequences, approximately 39% of them present only once. The sample was blood. The receptors stem from a human donor in good health.

A word on this clonotype: A much more abundant neighbour one base away suggests this may be a read error. The V call is TRBV6-4, the J call TRBJ2-6; D is ambiguous. The germline CDR1 and CDR2 sequences are MRHNA and SNTAGT. The CDR3 sequence is 14 residues long. Between the trimmed V and J ends, which lost 8 bases and 0 bases, there was a span of 8 bases. CDR3 DNA: TGTGCCAGCCGCACAGACTCTGGGGCCAACGTCCTGACTTTC. Amino acids: CASRTDSGANVLTF.

The chain recombines TRBV7-9 with TRBJ2-3; TRBD1 might be the D (6 bases). V gave up 5 bases and J gave up 0 bases, with 21 bases separating them. Germline V gene sequence: CDR1 SEHNR, CDR2 FQNEAQ (reference sequence). The CDR3 is made up of 18 amino acids. CDR3 sequence reads: CASSDKTGKTLSTDTQYF. Written as DNA, the CDR3 is TGTGCCAGCAGCGATAAAACAGGGAAGACCCTTAGCACAGATACGCAGTATTTT.

Only a few counts were recorded for this clonotype. J is TRBJ2-7 and V is TRBV13, with TRBD2 matching over 10 bases. The CDR3 covers 15 residues. J was trimmed by 3 bases and V by 2 bases; bases with no gene match: 4. Germline V gene lookup returns CDR1 PRHDT and CDR2 FYEKMQ (reference sequence). In nucleotides, the CDR3 is TGTGCCAGCAGCTTAAGCGGGGGGGCACGCTACGAGCAGTACTTC. Translated: CASSLSGGARYEQYF.

There are a few counts of this clonotype. The V and J genes are TRBV29-1 and TRBJ2-5; D gene uncertain. TRBJ2-7 matches the DNA end more closely, so the J call is doubtful. Germline loops: CDR1 SQVTM, CDR2 ANQGSEA. The CDR3 runs to 12 residues. CDR3 nucleotides: TGCAGCGTGGGAAGGGCGGTCAACGAGCAGTACTTC. It yields the protein CSVGRAVNEQYF.

The V call is TRBV2, the J call TRBJ2-1; 12 nucleotides agree with TRBD2. V dropped 6 bases and J dropped 8; count of bases not matched to a gene: 8. Germline CDR1 and CDR2: SNHLY and FYNNEI. The CDR3 has 15 residues. The CDR3 DNA is TGTGCCAGCAGCGACCCTAGCGGGGGGGCTGATGAGCAGTTCTTC. Amino acids: CASSDPSGGADEQFF.

This sequence joins TRBV6-5 and TRBJ1-6; 7 bases agree with TRBD1. CDR1 is MNHEY and CDR2 is SVGAGI in the germline V gene. The CDR3 has 14 residues. The trim removed 8 bases at V and 7 bases at J, leaving 8 bases unmatched. CDR3: CASQTGTVNSPLHF. For the CDR3, the DNA is TGTGCCAGCCAGACCGGGACAGTAAATTCACCCCTCCACTTT.

The chain joins TRBV5-1 to TRBJ2-1, with D perhaps matching TRBD2 (7 bases). The CDR3 has 15 amino acids. V lost 4 bases to trimming and J lost 4 bases, with 15 bases between them. Germline lookup yields CDR1 SGHRS and CDR2 YFSETQ. CDR3 sequence reads: CASSLEGGVYNEQFF. Here the CDR3 DNA reads TGCGCCAGCAGCCTGGAGGGGGGGGTATACAATGAGCAGTTCTTC.

V is TRBV18 and J is TRBJ1-2; tentative D call: TRBD1 (5 bases). This CDR3 spans 13 amino acids. Looked up from germline, CDR1 is KGHSH and CDR2 is LQKENI. V lost 0 bases to trimming and J lost 8 bases, with 10 bases between them. The CDR3 region is CASSPPRGEGYTF. CDR3 in DNA: TGTGCCAGCTCACCACCGAGAGGGGAAGGCTACACCTTC. The full variable domain, rest sourced from reference TRBV18 and TRBJ1-2, is NAGVMQNPRHLVRRRGQEARLRCSPMKGHSHVYWYRQLPEEGLKFMVYLQKENIIDESGMPKERFSAEFPKEGPSILRIQQVVRGDSAAYFCASSPPRGEGYTFGSGTRLTVV.

The chain uses TRBV20-1 and TRBJ2-3, with 13 bases that match TRBD2. After removal of 2 bases from V and 4 bases from J, the junction contained 3 bases not matched to a gene. The CDR3 sequence is 15 residues long. Germline lookup yields CDR1 DFQATT and CDR2 SNEGSKA (reference sequence). The CDR3 region has the DNA TGCAGTGCTAGATTAACTAGCGGGGGGGCAGATACGCAGTATTTT. Protein product: CSARLTSGGADTQYF.

The genes are TRBV7-9 and TRBJ1-4; D unclear. Trimming pared 6 bases from V and 5 bases from J, leaving 22 bases between. Germline V gene data show CDR1 as SEHNR and CDR2 as FQNEAQ (reference sequence). The CDR3 covers 17 residues. CDR3 sequence reads: CASSSKEGTRRNEKLFF. The CDR3 DNA follows: TGTGCCAGCAGTTCGAAGGAAGGTACGAGGAGGAATGAAAAACTGTTTTTT.